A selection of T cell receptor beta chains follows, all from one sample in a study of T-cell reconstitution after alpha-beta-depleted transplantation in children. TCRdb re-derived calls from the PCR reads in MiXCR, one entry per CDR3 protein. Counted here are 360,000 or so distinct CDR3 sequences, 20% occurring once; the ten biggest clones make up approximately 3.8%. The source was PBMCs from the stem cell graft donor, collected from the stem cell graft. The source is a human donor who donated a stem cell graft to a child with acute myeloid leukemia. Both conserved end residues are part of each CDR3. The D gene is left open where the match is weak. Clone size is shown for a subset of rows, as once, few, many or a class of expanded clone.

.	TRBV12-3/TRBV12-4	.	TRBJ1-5	CASSLIGSGQPQHF	TGTGCCAGCAGTTTAATCGGCTCCGGACAGCCCCAGCATTTT
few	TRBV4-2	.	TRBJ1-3	CASSQNWGSGNTIYF	TGTGCCAGCAGCCAAAACTGGGGCTCTGGAAACACCATATATTTT
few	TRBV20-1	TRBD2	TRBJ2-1	CSAHPGTSAYNEQFF	TGCAGTGCGCATCCCGGGACTAGCGCCTACAATGAGCAGTTCTTC
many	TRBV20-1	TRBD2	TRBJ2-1	CSASNQAGGYNEQFF	TGCAGTGCTAGTAATCAGGCGGGGGGGTACAATGAGCAGTTCTTC
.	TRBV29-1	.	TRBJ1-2	CSVVLSSSNYGYTF	TGCAGCGTTGTGCTGAGTTCATCTAACTATGGCTACACCTTC
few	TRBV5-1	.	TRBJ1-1	CASSLDGGMTEAFF	TGCGCCAGCAGCCTTGACGGGGGGATGACTGAAGCTTTCTTT
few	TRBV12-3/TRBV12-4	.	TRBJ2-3	CASSSGHADTQYF	TGTGCCAGCAGTTCAGGGCACGCAGATACGCAGTATTTT
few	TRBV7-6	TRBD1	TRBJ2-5	CASSLTDRGLETQYF	TGTGCCAGCAGCTTAACCGACAGGGGATTGGAGACCCAGTACTTC
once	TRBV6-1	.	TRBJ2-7	CASRSLGGAYEQYF	TGTGCCAGCAGATCCCTCGGCGGGGCCTACGAGCAGTACTTC
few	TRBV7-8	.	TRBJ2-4	CASSLGRNIQYF	TGTGCCAGCAGCCTAGGACGAAACATTCAGTACTTC
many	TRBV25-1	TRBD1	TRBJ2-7	CASSASTGSYYEQYF	TGTGCCAGCAGTGCCTCGACAGGGTCATACTACGAGCAGTACTTC
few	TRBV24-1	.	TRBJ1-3	CATSDPSAGNTIYF	TGTGCCACCAGTGACCCGTCAGCAGGAAACACCATATATTTT
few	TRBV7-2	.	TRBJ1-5	CASSFSNQPQHF	TGTGCCAGCAGCTTTTCGAATCAGCCCCAGCATTTT
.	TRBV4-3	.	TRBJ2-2	CASSQGGSNTGELFF	TGCGCCAGCAGCCAAGGGGGATCGAACACCGGGGAGCTGTTTTTT
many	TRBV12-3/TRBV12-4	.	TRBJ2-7	CASSGQLLFYEQYF	TGTGCCAGCAGTGGGCAGCTTTTGTTCTACGAGCAGTACTTC
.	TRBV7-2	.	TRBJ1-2	CASSYNPGDGYTF	TGTGCCAGCAGCTATAACCCCGGGGATGGCTACACCTTC
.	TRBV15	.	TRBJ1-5	CATSRGTDLQPQHF	TGTGCCACCAGCAGAGGGACGGATCTTCAGCCCCAGCATTTT
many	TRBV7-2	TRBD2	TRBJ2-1	CASTLGASGNGEQFF	TGTGCCAGCACCCTGGGGGCTAGCGGGAACGGTGAGCAGTTCTTC
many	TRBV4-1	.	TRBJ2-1	CASSQLGSSYNEQFF	TGCGCCAGCAGCCAATTAGGGAGCTCCTACAATGAGCAGTTCTTC
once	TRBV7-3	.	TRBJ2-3	CASSPPRAKSDTQYF	TGTGCCAGCAGCCCCCCTCGAGCTAAGTCAGATACGCAGTATTTT
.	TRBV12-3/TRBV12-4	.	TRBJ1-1	CASTPGGLTEAFF	TGTGCCAGCACCCCTGGGGGGCTCACTGAAGCTTTCTTT
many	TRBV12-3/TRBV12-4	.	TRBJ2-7	CASSFVRGDRTYEQYF	TGTGCCAGCAGTTTTGTCCGGGGGGACAGAACCTACGAGCAGTACTTC
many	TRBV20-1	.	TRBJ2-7	CSATGGYEQYF	TGCAGTGCCACTGGAGGGTACGAGCAGTACTTC
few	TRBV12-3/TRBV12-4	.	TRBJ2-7	CASSLDYTYEQYF	TGTGCCAGCAGTCTGGACTACACCTACGAGCAGTACTTC
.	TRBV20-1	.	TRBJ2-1	CSALGTEALNEQFF	TGCAGTGCCCTGGGGACTGAGGCCCTGAATGAGCAGTTCTTC
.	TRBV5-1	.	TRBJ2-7	CASSSGHLGFYEQYF	TGCGCCAGCAGCTCGGGACACCTGGGCTTCTACGAGCAGTACTTC
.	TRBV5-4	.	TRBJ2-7	CASSLVQGDSYEQYF	TGTGCCAGCAGCTTGGTCCAAGGTGACTCCTACGAGCAGTACTTC
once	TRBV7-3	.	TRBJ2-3	CASSASVSTDTQYF	TGTGCCAGCAGCGCTAGCGTTTCTACAGATACGCAGTATTTT
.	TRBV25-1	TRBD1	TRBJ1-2	CASRTGGYGYTF	TGTGCCAGCAGGACAGGGGGCTATGGCTACACCTTC
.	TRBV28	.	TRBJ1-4	CASSSQGRQATNEKLFF	TGTGCCAGCAGTTCCCAAGGTCGGCAGGCAACTAATGAAAAACTGTTTTTT
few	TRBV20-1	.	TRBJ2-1	CSAFRGNWEQFF	TGCAGTGCTTTTAGGGGAAATTGGGAGCAGTTCTTC
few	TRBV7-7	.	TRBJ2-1	CASSLTLRPFNEQFF	TGTGCTAGCAGCTTGACACTCCGCCCTTTCAATGAGCAGTTCTTC
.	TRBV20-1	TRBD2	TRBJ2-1	CSARPRTSPNLQFF	TGCAGTGCTAGACCAAGGACTAGTCCGAACCTACAGTTCTTC
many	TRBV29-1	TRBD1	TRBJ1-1	CSVERTGDLNTEAFF	TGCAGCGTTGAAAGGACAGGGGACCTGAACACTGAAGCTTTCTTT
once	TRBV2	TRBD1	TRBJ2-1	CASSRGPHEQFF	TGTGCCAGCAGCAGGGGGCCCCATGAGCAGTTCTTC
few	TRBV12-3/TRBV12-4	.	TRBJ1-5	CASRGLSNQPQHF	TGTGCCAGCAGAGGACTTAGCAATCAGCCCCAGCATTTT
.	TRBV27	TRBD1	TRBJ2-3	CASRGQGWGWADTQYF	TGTGCCAGCAGGGGACAGGGTTGGGGTTGGGCAGATACGCAGTATTTT
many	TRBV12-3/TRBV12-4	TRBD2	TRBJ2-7	CASSRLAGAHEQYF	TGTGCCAGCAGTAGACTAGCGGGAGCCCACGAGCAGTACTTC
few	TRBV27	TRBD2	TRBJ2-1	CASSSTGTSSYNEQFF	TGTGCCAGCAGTTCCACCGGGACTAGCTCCTACAATGAGCAGTTCTTC
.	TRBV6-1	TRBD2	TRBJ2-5	CASNQLAGGQETQYF	TGTGCCAGCAACCAACTAGCGGGAGGGCAGGAGACCCAGTACTTC
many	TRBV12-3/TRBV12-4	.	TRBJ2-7	CASSFQGSGEQYF	TGTGCCAGCAGTTTCCAGGGTTCGGGAGAGCAGTACTTC
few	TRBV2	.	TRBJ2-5	CASSVGLSGTQYF	TGTGCCAGCAGTGTTGGCCTATCCGGGACCCAGTACTTC
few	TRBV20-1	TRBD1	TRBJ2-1	CSPVRDRGLSEQFF	TGCAGTCCTGTTCGGGACAGGGGTCTCAGTGAGCAGTTCTTC
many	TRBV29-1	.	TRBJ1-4	CSAASGFGEKLFF	TGCAGCGCAGCGAGCGGCTTCGGTGAAAAACTGTTTTTT
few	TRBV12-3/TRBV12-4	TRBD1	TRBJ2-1	CASQDRERNEQFF	TGTGCCAGCCAGGACAGGGAAAGGAATGAGCAGTTCTTC
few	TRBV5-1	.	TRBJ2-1	CASSPRGDEQFF	TGCGCCAGCAGCCCCCGGGGAGATGAGCAGTTCTTC